This T cell receptor beta chain stems from a study of blood T cells in healthy people across ages. Trimming removed 2 bases from V and 3 bases from J, with 11 bases in between. The CDR3 totals 14 residues. Germline loops: CDR1 MNHNY, CDR2 SVGAGI (reference sequence). Each sample yielded at least 5 micrograms of PBMC total RNA. A second PCR of 7 to 11 cycles used a sample-barcoded 5' primer and a J-beta primer mix. TCRdb redid the calling of the 5' RACE reads with MiXCR, one entry per CDR3 protein. The data show 600,000 to 800,000 distinct CDR3 sequences, under 65% seen once. Input material: blood. The sequence derives from a woman older than 75 in good health. V gene TRBV6-6 combines with J gene TRBJ2-7; no clear D. The CDR3 reads CASSYRGSFYEQYF. The CDR3 bases are TGTGCCAGCAGTTACAGAGGCAGCTTCTACGAGCAGTACTTC.